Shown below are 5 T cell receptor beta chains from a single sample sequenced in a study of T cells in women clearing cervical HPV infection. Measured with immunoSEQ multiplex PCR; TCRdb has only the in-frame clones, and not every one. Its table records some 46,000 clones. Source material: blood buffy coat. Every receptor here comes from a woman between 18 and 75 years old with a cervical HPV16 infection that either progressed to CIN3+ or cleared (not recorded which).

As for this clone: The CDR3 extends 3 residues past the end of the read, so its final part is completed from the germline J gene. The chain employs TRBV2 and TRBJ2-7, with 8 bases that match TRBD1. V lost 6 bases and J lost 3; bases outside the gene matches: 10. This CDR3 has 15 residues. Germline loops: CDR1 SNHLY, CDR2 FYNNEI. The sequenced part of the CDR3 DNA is TGTGCCAGCAGGACGGACAGGGAACCCCTCTACGAG. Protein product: CASRTDREPLYE. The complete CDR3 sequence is CASRTDREPLYEQYF. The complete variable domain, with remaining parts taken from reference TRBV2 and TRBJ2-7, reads EPEVTQTPSHQVTQMGQEVILRCVPISNHLYFYWYRQILGQKVEFLVSFYNNEISEKSEIFDDQFSVERPDGSNFTLKIRSTKLEDSAMYFCASRTDREPLYEQYFGPGTRLTVT.

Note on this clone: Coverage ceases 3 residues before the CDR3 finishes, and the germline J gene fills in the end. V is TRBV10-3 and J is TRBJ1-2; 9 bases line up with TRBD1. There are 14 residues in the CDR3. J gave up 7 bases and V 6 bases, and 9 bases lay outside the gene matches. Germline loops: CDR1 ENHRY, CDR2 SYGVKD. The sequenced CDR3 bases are TGTGCCATCAGCGCCCCGGGACAGGGTACTGGC. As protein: CAISAPGQGTG. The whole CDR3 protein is CAISAPGQGTGYTF.

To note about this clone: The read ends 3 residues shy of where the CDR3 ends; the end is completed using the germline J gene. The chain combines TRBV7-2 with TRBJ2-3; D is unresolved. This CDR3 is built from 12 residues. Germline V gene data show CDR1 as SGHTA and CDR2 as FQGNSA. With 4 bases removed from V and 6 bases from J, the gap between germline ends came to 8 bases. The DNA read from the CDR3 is TGTGCCAGCAGCTCCCAACAGGATACG. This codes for CASSSQQDT. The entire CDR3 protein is CASSSQQDTQYF.

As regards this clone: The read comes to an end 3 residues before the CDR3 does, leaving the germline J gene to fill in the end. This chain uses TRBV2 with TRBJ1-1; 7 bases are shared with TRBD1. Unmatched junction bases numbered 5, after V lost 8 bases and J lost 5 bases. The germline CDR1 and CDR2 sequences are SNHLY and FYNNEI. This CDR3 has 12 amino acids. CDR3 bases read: TGTGCCAGCCTCCGGGACAGAACTGAA. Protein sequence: CASLRDRTE. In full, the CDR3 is CASLRDRTEAFF.

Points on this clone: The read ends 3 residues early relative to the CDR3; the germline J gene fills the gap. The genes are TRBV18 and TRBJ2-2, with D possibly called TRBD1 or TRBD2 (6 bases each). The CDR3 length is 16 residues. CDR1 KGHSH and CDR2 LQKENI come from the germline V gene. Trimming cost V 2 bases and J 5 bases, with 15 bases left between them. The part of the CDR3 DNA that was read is TGTGCCAGCTCACCAACAGGGAGGAGTGGGACCGGGGAG. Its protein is CASSPTGRSGTGE. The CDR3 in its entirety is CASSPTGRSGTGELFF.